Below are 28 T cell receptor beta chains sequenced from a single sample in a study of blood T cell repertoires in COVID-19. The protocol was immunoSEQ multiplex PCR, while the TCRdb copy is restricted to in-frame clones and leaves out a portion. This table has around 700,000 clones, about nine tenths appearing once. The sequenced sample consisted of peripheral blood. The receptors here all came from a woman between 18 and 30 years old with acute or convalescent COVID-19.

This chain links TRBV2 with TRBJ1-1, with 7 nucleotides matching TRBD1. Germline lookup yields CDR1 SNHLY and CDR2 FYNNEI. This CDR3 has 13 amino acids. J gave up 7 bases and V 8 bases, and 10 bases lay outside the gene matches. In DNA form, the CDR3 reads TGTGCCAGCCGCAGACAGGGAAGTGGTGAAGCTTTCTTT. It translates to CASRRQGSGEAFF.

A note on this clone: This CDR3 is also generated by other DNA sequences in the sample. The chain employs TRBV24-1 and TRBJ1-5; TRBD1 matches 7 bases. The CDR3 sequence is 13 residues long. CDR1 KGHDR and CDR2 SFDVKD come from the germline V gene. J lost 7 bases, V lost 4 bases, and 3 bases had no gene match. The DNA for the CDR3 is TGTGCCACCAGTGAAGGGGGCGGGCAGCCCCAGCATTTT. Translated, it gives CATSEGGGQPQHF.

The chain has TRBV12-3 or TRBV12-4 and TRBJ2-2; 8 bases are a match to TRBD1. The V and J ends lost 6 bases and 8 bases, in that order; junction bases with no gene match: 5. This CDR3 contains 13 residues. CDR3 sequence reads: CASRWTGLGELFF. The CDR3 bases are TGTGCCAGCAGGTGGACAGGGTTGGGGGAGCTGTTTTTT.

The genes are TRBV2 and TRBJ1-2; tentatively, D is TRBD1 (5 bases). With 5 bases removed from V and 3 bases from J, the gap between germline ends came to 16 bases. The CDR3 spans 15 residues. Per germline, CDR1 SNHLY and CDR2 FYNNEI. The DNA of the CDR3 is TGTGCCAGCAGTCTCATAGGGGCGGGGGACTATGGCTACACCTTC. Encoded protein: CASSLIGAGDYGYTF. Using reference TRBV2 and TRBJ1-2 for the parts outside the CDR3, the full variable domain is EPEVTQTPSHQVTQMGQEVILRCVPISNHLYFYWYRQILGQKVEFLVSFYNNEISEKSEIFDDQFSVERPDGSNFTLKIRSTKLEDSAMYFCASSLIGAGDYGYTFGSGTRLTVV.

This clone was seen a few times. The genes are TRBV15 and TRBJ1-1, with D possibly being TRBD1 (6 bases). Trimming cost V 11 bases and J 0 bases, with 16 bases left between them. This CDR3 region has 14 residues. Per the germline V gene, CDR1 is LNHNV and CDR2 is YYDKDF (reference sequence). The CDR3 reads CAVLQGTMNTEAFF. The CDR3 DNA is TGTGCCGTTCTACAGGGAACCATGAACACTGAAGCTTTCTTT.

The V gene is TRBV2, the J gene TRBJ2-1; maybe TRBD1 (5 bases). The V end lost 4 bases, the J end lost 14 bases, and 9 bases lay between the germline ends. Germline V gives CDR1 SNHLY, CDR2 FYNNEI. The CDR3 length is 10 residues. CDR3 nucleotides: TGTGCCAGCAGTGGGGGCAGTGAGTTCTTC. Translating it yields CASSGGSEFF.

The chain is built from TRBV7-3 and TRBJ2-1, with a possible D match to TRBD1 (6 bases). The CDR3 sequence is 16 residues long. Germline V gene lookup returns CDR1 SGHTA and CDR2 FQGTGA. With 0 bases removed from V and 2 bases from J, the gap between germline ends came to 11 bases. The CDR3 nucleotides read TGTGCCAGCAGCTTAACCGGGACACAACCCTACAATGAGCAGTTCTTC. Its protein is CASSLTGTQPYNEQFF.

The V and J genes are TRBV5-1 and TRBJ2-7, with unresolved D. CDR1 is SGHRS, CDR2 YFSETQ, per germline. The CDR3 covers 12 residues. Deletions cut 0 bases from V and 3 bases from J, with 4 bases between. The CDR3 DNA follows: TGCGCCAGCAGCTTGGATTACTACGAGCAGTACTTC. Encoded protein: CASSLDYYEQYF.

The chain combines TRBV30 with TRBJ1-2, with TRBD1 identical over 7 bases. CDR1 is GTSNPN and CDR2 is SVGIG in the germline V gene (reference sequence). This CDR3 is built from 15 residues. V lost 0 bases, J lost 7 bases, and 11 bases stayed unmatched. The CDR3 loop is CAWSVQQGRISGYTF. DNA for the CDR3: TGTGCCTGGAGTGTTCAACAGGGGCGGATCTCTGGCTACACCTTC.

This clone was detected only once. The chain has TRBV4-3 and TRBJ2-7; a possible D gene is TRBD1 (5 bases). Germline-derived CDR1 and CDR2 are LGHNA and YSLEER. CDR3 length: 16 residues. The V end was cut by 1 base, the J end by 0 bases, with 13 bases between. CDR3 nucleotides: TGCGCCAGCAGCCAAGTAGGGGCTACCCACTCCTACGAGCAGTACTTC. This translates into CASSQVGATHSYEQYF.

V usage is TRBV15 and J usage is TRBJ2-2; D uncertain. The CDR3 length is 16 residues. Germline V gene data show CDR1 as LNHNV and CDR2 as YYDKDF (reference sequence). V lost 5 bases and J 1 base, leaving 14 bases between the germline ends. The CDR3 loop reads CATSRVLYRNTGELFF. CDR3 bases: TGTGCCACCAGCCGAGTATTGTACAGGAACACCGGGGAGCTGTTTTTT.

This clone was detected once. The chain has TRBV7-8 and TRBJ1-4, with TRBD1 identical over 11 bases. The ends lost 5 bases at V and 7 bases at J; junction bases unmatched: 6. Germline values: CDR1 SGHVS, CDR2 FQNEAQ. CDR3 size: 15 residues. The DNA of the CDR3 is TGTGCCAGCAGCCAAGGGACAGGGGGACGTGAAAAACTGTTTTTT. Amino acids: CASSQGTGGREKLFF.

This chain links TRBV6-1 with TRBJ1-5; D gene uncertain. V shed 2 bases and J shed 9 bases, with 5 bases lying between them. Germline CDR1 reads MNHNS; CDR2 reads SASEGT. The CDR3 extends over 11 amino acids. The CDR3 sequence: CASSEFLPQHF. CDR3 sequence (DNA): TGTGCCAGCAGTGAATTCCTGCCCCAGCATTTT.

This clone was observed a handful of times. The rearrangement uses TRBV9 and TRBJ2-1, with D possibly TRBD2 on 5 matching bases. CDR3 length: 15 amino acids. V lost 5 bases and J lost 2, with 14 bases in between. Germline V gene sequence: CDR1 SGDLS, CDR2 YYNGEE. Here the CDR3 reads CASRAPGYAYNEQFF. CDR3 nucleotide sequence: TGTGCCAGCAGGGCCCCGGGGTACGCCTACAATGAGCAGTTCTTC. The whole variable domain, remainder taken from reference TRBV9 and TRBJ2-1, is DSGVTQTPKHLITATGQRVTLRCSPRSGDLSVYWYQQSLDQGLQFLIQYYNGEERAKGNILERFSAQQFPDLHSELNLSSLELGDSALYFCASRAPGYAYNEQFFGPGTRLTVL.

The chain couples TRBV4-2 to TRBJ1-2; the D gene is possibly TRBD1 (6 bases). CDR3 size: 16 residues. Per germline, CDR1 LGHNA and CDR2 YNFKEQ. Between the trimmed V and J ends, which lost 3 bases and 6 bases, there was a span of 20 bases. Here the CDR3 DNA reads TGTGCCAGCAGCCATTCCAACAGTCAGGGGAATGATGGCTACACCTTC. Protein product: CASSHSNSQGNDGYTF.

The rearrangement uses TRBV10-1 and TRBJ2-1, with 9 bases fitting TRBD1. Per germline, CDR1 WNHNN and CDR2 SYGVQD (reference sequence). The V and J ends lost 9 bases and 5 bases, in that order; junction bases with no gene match: 8. The CDR3 runs to 14 residues. DNA of the CDR3: TGCGCCAGTTCGACAGGGGGTGTCCACAATGAGCAGTTCTTC. It encodes CASSTGGVHNEQFF.

In its sample, this clone was seen once. This sequence joins TRBV7-3 and TRBJ2-7; D might be TRBD2 (6 bases). Trimming removed 1 base from V and 1 base from J, with 11 bases in between. The CDR3 has 15 amino acids. Germline assignment: CDR1 SGHTA and CDR2 FQGTGA. This CDR3 is CASSLSPGGSYEQYF. CDR3 DNA sequence: TGTGCCAGCAGCTTAAGCCCCGGGGGATCCTACGAGCAGTACTTC. Drawing the rest from reference TRBV7-3 and TRBJ2-7, the complete variable domain is GAGVSQTPSNKVTEKGKYVELRCDPISGHTALYWYRQSLGQGPEFLIYFQGTGAADDSGLPNDRFFAVRPEGSVSTLKIQRTERGDSAVYLCASSLSPGGSYEQYFGPGTRLTVT.

In its sample, this clone was seen once. The identical CDR3 is also encoded by other nucleotide sequences in the sample. The gene calls are TRBV5-1 and TRBJ1-5; 7 nucleotides line up with TRBD1. This CDR3 comprises 14 residues. J lost 2 bases, V lost 2 bases, and 1 base had no gene match. Germline values: CDR1 SGHRS, CDR2 YFSETQ. CDR3 DNA sequence: TGCGCCAGCAGCTTCGGGACAGGCAATCAGCCCCAGCATTTT. This sequence encodes CASSFGTGNQPQHF.

This chain's CDR3 is CASSVTPGLAYNEQFF. CDR3 sequence (DNA): TGTGCCAGCAGTGTAACTCCGGGACTAGCCTACAATGAGCAGTTCTTC. The rearrangement links TRBV6-1 to TRBJ2-1, with 8 bases lining up with TRBD2. The CDR3 is made up of 16 amino acids. After removal of 4 bases from V and 2 bases from J, the junction contained 7 bases not matched to a gene. In germline, CDR1 is MNHNS, CDR2 SASEGT.

V gene TRBV5-1 combines with J gene TRBJ2-1, with TRBD2 matching 7 bases. The length of the CDR3 is 15 residues. The V and J ends lost 0 bases and 8 bases, in that order; junction bases with no gene match: 8. In germline, CDR1 is SGHRS, CDR2 YFSETQ. CDR3 in DNA: TGCGCCAGCAGCTTGGGGGAGGGTTATTGGGATGAGCAGTTCTTC. As protein: CASSLGEGYWDEQFF.

This chain links TRBV6-1 with TRBJ1-5; no definite D call. The CDR3 has 16 residues. The V end lost 2 bases, the J end lost 0 bases, and 11 bases lay between the germline ends. Germline assignment: CDR1 MNHNS and CDR2 SASEGT. Written as DNA, the CDR3 is TGTGCCAGCAGTGAAACGGTCCCGATTAGCAATCAGCCCCAGCATTTT. It codes for CASSETVPISNQPQHF.

This clone was counted only a few times. The chain couples TRBV5-5 to TRBJ1-2; D call uncertain. The V gene lost 0 bases and the J gene lost 4 bases, with 25 bases spanning the gap. Looked up from germline, CDR1 is SGHKS and CDR2 is YYEKEE (reference sequence). The CDR3 spans 19 residues. The CDR3 loop is CASSLAPIMDGRLGYGYTF. In DNA, the CDR3 is TGTGCCAGCAGCTTGGCCCCGATCATGGACGGGAGGCTGGGCTATGGCTACACCTTC. The full variable domain, its missing parts supplied by reference TRBV5-5 and TRBJ1-2, is DAGVTQSPTHLIKTRGQQVTLRCSPISGHKSVSWYQQVLGQGPQFIFQYYEKEERGRGNFPDRFSARQFPNYSSELNVNALLLGDSALYLCASSLAPIMDGRLGYGYTFGSGTRLTVV.

J is TRBJ1-2 and V is TRBV9, with a tentative D call TRBD1 (6 bases). In germline, CDR1 is SGDLS, CDR2 YYNGEE. The CDR3 covers 16 residues. V was cut by 0 bases and J by 2 bases, with 14 bases left in between. The CDR3 DNA is TGTGCCAGCAGCGTAGATCTCCAGGGGCTAAACTATGGCTACACCTTC. Its protein product is CASSVDLQGLNYGYTF.

This chain joins TRBV3-1 (or the pseudogene TRBV3-2) and TRBJ2-3, with unresolved D. The CDR3 loop spans 15 amino acids. The germline CDR1 and CDR2 sequences are LGHDT and YNNKEL (reference sequence). V shed 4 bases and J shed 5 bases, with 16 bases lying between them. In DNA form, the CDR3 reads TGTGCCAGCAGCCGAAAGCCCGGAGACGGAGATACGCAGTATTTT. The encoded protein is CASSRKPGDGDTQYF.

This clone showed up just once. This chain links TRBV14 with TRBJ1-2, with 8 bases aligning to TRBD1. From germline, CDR1 is SGHDN and CDR2 FVKESK. V lost 4 bases to trimming and J lost 3 bases; unmatched junction nucleotides: 7. This CDR3 is 15 amino acids long. CDR3 sequence: CASSRDRGEDYGYTF. The DNA for the CDR3 is TGTGCCAGCAGCCGCGACAGGGGTGAAGACTATGGCTACACCTTC.

J is TRBJ1-2 and V is TRBV12-3 or TRBV12-4, with D maybe TRBD1 (6 bases). V was cut by 3 bases and J by 4 bases, with 9 bases left in between. This CDR3 has 13 residues. CDR3 protein: CASSLKGVYGYTF. For the CDR3, the DNA is TGTGCCAGCAGTTTGAAGGGGGTCTATGGCTACACCTTC.

V and J are TRBV18 and TRBJ1-2; D is perhaps TRBD1 (6 bases). CDR3 length: 16 residues. Germline V gene data show CDR1 as KGHSH and CDR2 as LQKENI. V was cut by 4 bases and J by 6 bases, with 21 bases left in between. CDR3 sequence: CASSLNRGTGMDGYTF. DNA of the CDR3: TGTGCCAGCTCACTCAACCGGGGTACAGGGATGGATGGCTACACCTTC.

This chain connects TRBV9 to TRBJ1-2, with TRBD1 matching over 12 bases. Germline V CDR1 and CDR2: SGDLS, YYNGEE. V dropped 5 bases and J dropped 0; count of bases not matched to a gene: 5. This CDR3 is built from 16 residues. The CDR3 DNA reads TGTGCCAGCAGGAGGGACAGGGGGCCGCCTAACTATGGCTACACCTTC. It encodes CASRRDRGPPNYGYTF.